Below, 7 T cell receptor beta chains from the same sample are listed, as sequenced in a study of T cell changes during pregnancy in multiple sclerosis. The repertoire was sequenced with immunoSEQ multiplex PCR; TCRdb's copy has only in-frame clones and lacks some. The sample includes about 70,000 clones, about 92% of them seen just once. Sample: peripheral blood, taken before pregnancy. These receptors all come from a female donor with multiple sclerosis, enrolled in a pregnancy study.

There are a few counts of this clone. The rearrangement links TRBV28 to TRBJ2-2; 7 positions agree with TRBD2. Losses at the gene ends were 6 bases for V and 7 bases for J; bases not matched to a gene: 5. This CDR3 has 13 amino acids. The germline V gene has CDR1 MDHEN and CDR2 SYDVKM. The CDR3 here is CASRMGGVGELFF. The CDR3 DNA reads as TGTGCCAGCAGAATGGGGGGGGTCGGGGAGCTGTTTTTT.

In nucleotides, the CDR3 is TGTGCCAGCTCACCAAAGACTAGCGGAACGTTCTACGAGCAGTACTTC. Translation gives CASSPKTSGTFYEQYF. The chain recombines TRBV18 with TRBJ2-7, with 9 bases matching TRBD2. This CDR3 contains 16 residues. Germline CDR1 KGHSH, CDR2 LQKENI. Trimming took 2 bases from V and 3 from J; bases not matched to a gene: 8.

This CDR3 is CSPRRHFSYGYTF. The CDR3 DNA reads as TGCAGCCCGAGACGACACTTTTCTTATGGCTACACCTTC. This chain joins TRBV29-1 and TRBJ1-2; D uncertain. Between the trimmed V and J ends, which lost 8 bases and 5 bases, there was a span of 18 bases. CDR3 size: 13 residues. From germline, CDR1 is SQVTM and CDR2 ANQGSEA.

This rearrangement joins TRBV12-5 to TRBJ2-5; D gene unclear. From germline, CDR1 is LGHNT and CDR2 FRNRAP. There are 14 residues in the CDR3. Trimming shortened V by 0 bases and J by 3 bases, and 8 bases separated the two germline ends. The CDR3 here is CASGLVGREETQYF. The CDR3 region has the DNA TGTGCTAGTGGTTTGGTAGGTCGGGAAGAGACCCAGTACTTC.

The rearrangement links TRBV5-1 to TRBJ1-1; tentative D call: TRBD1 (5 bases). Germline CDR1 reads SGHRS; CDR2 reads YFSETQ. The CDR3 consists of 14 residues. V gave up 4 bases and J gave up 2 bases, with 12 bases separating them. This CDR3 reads CASSIQVSNTEAFF. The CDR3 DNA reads TGCGCCAGCAGCATACAGGTCTCCAACACTGAAGCTTTCTTT.

CDR3 protein: CASSLTSVSTDTQYF. CDR3 nucleotides: TGTGCCAGCAGCTTAACCAGCGTTAGCACAGATACGCAGTATTTT. V and J are TRBV7-3 and TRBJ2-3, with unresolved D. This CDR3 has 15 residues. The germline gives CDR1 SGHTA, CDR2 FQGTGA. V was cut by 0 bases and J by 0 bases, with 7 bases left in between. The entire variable domain, with the rest obtained from reference TRBV7-3 and TRBJ2-3, is as follows: GAGVSQTPSNKVTEKGKYVELRCDPISGHTALYWYRQSLGQGPEFLIYFQGTGAADDSGLPNDRFFAVRPEGSVSTLKIQRTERGDSAVYLCASSLTSVSTDTQYFGPGTRLTVL.

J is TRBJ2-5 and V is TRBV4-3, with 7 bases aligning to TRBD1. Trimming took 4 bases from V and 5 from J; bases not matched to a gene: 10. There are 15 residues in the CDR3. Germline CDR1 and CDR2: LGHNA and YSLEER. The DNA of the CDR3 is TGCGCCAGCAGCCCCCGACAGGGTTTCAGTGAGACCCAGTACTTC. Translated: CASSPRQGFSETQYF.